These 9 T cell receptor beta chains came from one sample sequenced in a study of T cell responses to AZD1222 COVID-19 vaccine. Generated by immunoSEQ multiplex PCR, the TCRdb table keeps only in-frame clones and is missing some. The sample lists more than 85,000 clones; 70% to 80% were seen once. This sample comprised peripheral blood, obtained on day 0 of AZD1222 vaccination. These TCRs come from an adult in good health.

The chain carries TRBV7-6 and TRBJ1-1; D unresolved. Per the germline V gene, CDR1 is SGHVS and CDR2 is FNYEAQ. This CDR3 has 13 residues. V was trimmed by 2 bases and J by 1 base, leaving 5 bases between them. CDR3 coding DNA: TGTGCCAGCAGCTTATCAGGGAACACTGAAGCTTTCTTT. Translated: CASSLSGNTEAFF.

The V gene is TRBV28, the J gene TRBJ1-1; D might be TRBD1 (6 bases). The germline V and J ends were trimmed by 6 bases and 7 bases, with 18 bases remaining between them. Germline V gene data show CDR1 as MDHEN and CDR2 as SYDVKM. CDR3 length: 14 amino acids. This chain's CDR3 is CASSLNPRTDEAFF. In nucleotides, the CDR3 is TGTGCCAGCAGCCTCAATCCCCGGACAGATGAAGCTTTCTTT.

J is TRBJ1-4 and V is TRBV18; TRBD1 is a possible D gene (5 bases). The germline CDR1 and CDR2 sequences are KGHSH and LQKENI. V was pared by 6 bases and J by 5 bases, with 13 bases between. This CDR3 comprises 14 residues. The chain's CDR3 is CASSFLAGNEKLFF. The CDR3 bases are TGTGCCAGCTCTTTTCTGGCAGGGAATGAAAAACTGTTTTTT.

This clone appeared a single time. CDR3 amino acids: CAIRPDRDAGELFF. In DNA form, the CDR3 reads TGTGCCATCAGGCCCGACAGGGACGCCGGGGAGCTGTTTTTT. This chain connects TRBV10-3 to TRBJ2-2, with 7 bases matching TRBD1. The CDR3 is 14 amino acids. Per germline, CDR1 ENHRY and CDR2 SYGVKD. V lost 6 bases to trimming and J lost 6 bases; unmatched junction nucleotides: 7.

This clone has a single count. This sequence joins TRBV5-1 and TRBJ2-1, with 8 bases fitting TRBD2. V lost 0 bases to trimming and J lost 4 bases; unmatched junction nucleotides: 3. Germline CDR1 reads SGHRS; CDR2 reads YFSETQ. The CDR3 loop spans 15 amino acids. Here the CDR3 reads CASSLEAGVYNEQFF. As DNA, the CDR3 is TGCGCCAGCAGCTTGGAAGCGGGAGTTTACAATGAGCAGTTCTTC.

The V gene is TRBV7-2, the J gene TRBJ2-2; TRBD2 matches at 9 bases. Germline CDR1 SGHTA, CDR2 FQGNSA. This CDR3 region has 16 residues. Losses at the gene ends were 5 bases for V and 4 bases for J; bases not matched to a gene: 8. CDR3 protein: CASSHRGLAGTGELFF. The CDR3 coding sequence is TGTGCCAGCAGCCACAGGGGACTAGCAGGCACCGGGGAGCTGTTTTTT.

The chain links TRBV9 to TRBJ1-3, with a weak D call TRBD1 (6 bases). Germline lookup yields CDR1 SGDLS and CDR2 YYNGEE. This CDR3 region has 19 residues. With 3 bases removed from V and 0 bases from J, the gap between germline ends came to 22 bases. The CDR3 DNA follows: TGTGCCAGCAGCGCACAGGGTTTGACGAGGGGCTTCTCTGGAAACACCATATATTTT. Translated, it gives CASSAQGLTRGFSGNTIYF.

This sequence joins TRBV28 and TRBJ1-1, with TRBD1 as a possible D gene (6 bases). The V and J ends lost 7 bases and 1 base respectively, with 19 bases between them. The germline CDR1 and CDR2 sequences are MDHEN and SYDVKM. This CDR3 is 16 amino acids long. As DNA, the CDR3 is TGTGCCAGCACCGGGGGGGGCGCGATCAGGAACACTGAAGCTTTCTTT. Translation gives CASTGGGAIRNTEAFF.

The rearrangement links TRBV28 to TRBJ1-5, with D maybe TRBD1 (6 bases). CDR3 length equals 14 residues. Looked up from germline, CDR1 is MDHEN and CDR2 is SYDVKM. V was pared by 6 bases and J by 5 bases, with 14 bases between. For the CDR3, the DNA is TGTGCCAGCAGGTTACAGGGATGGGATCAGCCCCAGCATTTT. It translates to CASRLQGWDQPQHF.